Sequencing of this TCR beta chain was carried out in a study of response to subunit inactivated influenza vaccine. TCRdb reprocessed the RT-PCR reads with MiXCR, giving one entry per CDR3 protein. Counted here are 560,000 or so distinct CDR3 sequences, about 7.6% occurring once; the ten biggest clones make up 10% to 15%. The CDR3 runs to 15 residues. The study, taken as a whole, reports: A suggestion made by the authors is that each seasonal influenza vaccination recruits few new T cells.

This clonotype was seen a few times. Its specificity is not known. The input for sequencing was PBMCs from blood, taken roughly 24 months after vaccination. V and J are TRBV21-1 and TRBJ2-5; TRBD2, the table's D call, was not compared with the DNA. TRBV21-1 is a recognized pseudogene. The sequence was collected from a man aged 45 to 70 who received an inactivated influenza vaccine. CDR3 in amino acids: CASSKGTLSRETQYF. Written as DNA, the CDR3 is TGTGCCAGCAGCAAGGGGACTCTTAGCCGGGAGACCCAGTACTTC.